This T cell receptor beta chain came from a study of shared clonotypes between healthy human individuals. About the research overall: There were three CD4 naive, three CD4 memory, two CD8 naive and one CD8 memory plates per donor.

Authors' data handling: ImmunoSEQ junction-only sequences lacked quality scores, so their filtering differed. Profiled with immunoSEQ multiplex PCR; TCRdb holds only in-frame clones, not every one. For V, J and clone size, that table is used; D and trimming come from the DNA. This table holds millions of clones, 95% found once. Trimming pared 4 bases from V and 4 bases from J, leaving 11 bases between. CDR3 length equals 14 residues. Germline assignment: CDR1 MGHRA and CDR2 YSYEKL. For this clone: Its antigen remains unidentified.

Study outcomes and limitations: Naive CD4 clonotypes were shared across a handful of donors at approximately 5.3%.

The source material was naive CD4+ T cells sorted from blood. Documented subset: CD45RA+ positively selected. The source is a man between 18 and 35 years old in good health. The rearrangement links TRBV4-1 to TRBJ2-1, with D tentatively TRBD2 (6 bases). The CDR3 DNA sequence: TGCGCCAGCAGCCCATTTGGGGGGTACAATGAGCAGTTCTTC. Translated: CASSPFGGYNEQFF.